Listed below are T cell receptor beta chains from one sample, sequenced in a study of chemoradiotherapy in HPV16-positive cancers. Sequencing used immunoSEQ multiplex PCR; TCRdb keeps in-frame clones, though not all of them. Among hundreds of clones listed, 70% to 80% were seen once. The material sequenced was tumor tissue, taken from a patient who underwent chemoradiotherapy. All receptors come from a human donor with HPV-associated anogenital cancer. The CDR3 runs from the conserved cysteine through the conserved F or W.

j_call v_call cdr3_aa
TRBJ1-6 TRBV2 CASTAGLNSPLHF
TRBJ1-1 TRBV6-6 CASSMTAEAFF
TRBJ1-1 TRBV5-1 CASSLAESAGNTEAFF
TRBJ2-3 TRBV19 CASSWGAGGIENTDTQYF